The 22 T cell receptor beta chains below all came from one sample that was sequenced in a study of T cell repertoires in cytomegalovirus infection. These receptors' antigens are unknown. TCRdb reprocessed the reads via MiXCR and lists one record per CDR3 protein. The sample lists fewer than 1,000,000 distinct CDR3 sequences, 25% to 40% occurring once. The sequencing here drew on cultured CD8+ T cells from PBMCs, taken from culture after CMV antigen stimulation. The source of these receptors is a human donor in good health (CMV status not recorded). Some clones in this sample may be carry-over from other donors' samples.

The CDR3 protein is CASSYIAGGRHNEQFF. CDR3 sequence (DNA): TGTGCCAGCAGTTACATAGCGGGGGGGAGACACAATGAGCAGTTCTTC. V and J are TRBV6-2 or TRBV6-3 and TRBJ2-1; the match to TRBD2 covers 11 bases. Germline CDR1 is MNHEY and CDR2 is SVGEGT. V dropped 2 bases and J dropped 5; count of bases not matched to a gene: 5. The CDR3 covers 16 residues.

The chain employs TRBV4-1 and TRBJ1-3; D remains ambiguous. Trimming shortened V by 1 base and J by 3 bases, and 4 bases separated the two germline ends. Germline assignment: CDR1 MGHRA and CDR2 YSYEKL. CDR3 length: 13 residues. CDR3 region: CASSQGVGNTIYF. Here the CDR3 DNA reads TGCGCCAGCAGCCAAGGGGTTGGAAACACCATATATTTT.

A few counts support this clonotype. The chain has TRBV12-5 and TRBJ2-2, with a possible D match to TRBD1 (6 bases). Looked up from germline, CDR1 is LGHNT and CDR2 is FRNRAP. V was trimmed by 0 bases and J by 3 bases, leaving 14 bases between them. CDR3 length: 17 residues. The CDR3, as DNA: TGTGCTAGTGGTTTGGTAGCAGGACAGAAATACACCGGGGAGCTGTTTTTT. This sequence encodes CASGLVAGQKYTGELFF.

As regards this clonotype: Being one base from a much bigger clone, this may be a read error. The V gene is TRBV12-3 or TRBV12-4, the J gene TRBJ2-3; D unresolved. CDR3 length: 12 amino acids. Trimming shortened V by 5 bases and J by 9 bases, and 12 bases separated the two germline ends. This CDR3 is CASSPDPNTQYF. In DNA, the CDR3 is TGTGCCAGCAGTCCTGACCCGAACACGCAGTATTTT.

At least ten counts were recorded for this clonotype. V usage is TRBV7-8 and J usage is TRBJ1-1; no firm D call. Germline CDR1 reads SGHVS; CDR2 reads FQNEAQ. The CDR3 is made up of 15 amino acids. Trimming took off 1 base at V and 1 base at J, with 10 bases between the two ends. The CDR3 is CASSLEGPWNTEAFF. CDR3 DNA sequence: TGTGCCAGCAGCTTAGAGGGTCCCTGGAACACTGAAGCTTTCTTT. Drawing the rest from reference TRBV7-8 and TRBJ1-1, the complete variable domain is GAGVSQSPRYKVAKRGQDVALRCDPISGHVSLFWYQQALGQGPEFLTYFQNEAQLDKSGLPSDRFFAERPEGSVSTLKIQRTQQEDSAVYLCASSLEGPWNTEAFFGQGTRLTVV.

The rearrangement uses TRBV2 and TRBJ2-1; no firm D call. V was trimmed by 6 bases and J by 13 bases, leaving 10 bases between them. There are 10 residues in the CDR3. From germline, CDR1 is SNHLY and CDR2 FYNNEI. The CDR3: CASRGQAQFF. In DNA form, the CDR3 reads TGTGCCAGCAGGGGCCAAGCACAGTTCTTC.

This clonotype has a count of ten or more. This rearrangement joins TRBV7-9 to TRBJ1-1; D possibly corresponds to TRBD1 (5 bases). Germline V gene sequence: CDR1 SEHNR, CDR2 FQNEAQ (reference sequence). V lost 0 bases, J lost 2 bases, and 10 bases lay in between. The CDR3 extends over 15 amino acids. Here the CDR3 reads CASSLARGANTEAFF. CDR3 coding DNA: TGTGCCAGCAGCTTAGCTCGAGGGGCCAACACTGAAGCTTTCTTT.

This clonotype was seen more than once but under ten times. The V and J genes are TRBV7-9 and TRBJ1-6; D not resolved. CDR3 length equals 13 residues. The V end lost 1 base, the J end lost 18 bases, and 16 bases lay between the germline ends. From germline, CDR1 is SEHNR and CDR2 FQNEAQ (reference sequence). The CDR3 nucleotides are TGTGCCAGCAGCTTAGGGGGTCAGGTTTCAACCCACTTT. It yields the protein CASSLGGQVSTHF. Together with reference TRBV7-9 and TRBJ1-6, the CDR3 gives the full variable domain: DTGVSQNPRHKITKRGQNVTFRCDPISEHNRLYWYRQTLGQGPEFLTYFQNEAQLEKSRLLSDRFSAERPKGSFSTLEIQRTEQGDSAMYLCASSLGGQVSTHFGNGTRLTVT.

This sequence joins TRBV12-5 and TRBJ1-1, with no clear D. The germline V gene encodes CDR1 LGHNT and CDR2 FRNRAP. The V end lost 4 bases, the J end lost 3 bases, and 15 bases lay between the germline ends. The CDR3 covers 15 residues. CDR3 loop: CASGSPRAGYTEAFF. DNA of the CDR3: TGTGCTAGTGGTTCGCCCCGGGCCGGGTACACTGAAGCTTTCTTT.

The CDR3 region has the DNA TGTGCAATCGGGGGTAGCGGGGGGGGGGAGACCCAGTACTTC. Encoded protein: CAIGGSGGGETQYF. The chain couples TRBV6-5 to TRBJ2-5, with TRBD2 identical over 11 bases. Germline V gene data show CDR1 as MNHEY and CDR2 as SVGAGI. The CDR3 loop spans 14 amino acids.

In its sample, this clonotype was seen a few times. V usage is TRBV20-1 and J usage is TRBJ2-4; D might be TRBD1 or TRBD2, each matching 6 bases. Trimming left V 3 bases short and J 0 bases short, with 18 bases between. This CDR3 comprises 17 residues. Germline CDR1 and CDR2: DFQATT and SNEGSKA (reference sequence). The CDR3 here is CSARPWRDIVAKNIQYF. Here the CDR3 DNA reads TGCAGTGCTAGGCCGTGGAGGGACATCGTAGCCAAAAACATTCAGTACTTC.

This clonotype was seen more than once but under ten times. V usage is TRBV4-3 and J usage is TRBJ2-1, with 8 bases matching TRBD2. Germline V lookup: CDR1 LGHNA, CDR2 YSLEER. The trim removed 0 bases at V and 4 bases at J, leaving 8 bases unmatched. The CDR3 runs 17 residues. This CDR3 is CASSQDQYSGGYNEQFF. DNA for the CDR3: TGCGCCAGCAGCCAAGATCAGTACAGCGGGGGTTACAATGAGCAGTTCTTC.

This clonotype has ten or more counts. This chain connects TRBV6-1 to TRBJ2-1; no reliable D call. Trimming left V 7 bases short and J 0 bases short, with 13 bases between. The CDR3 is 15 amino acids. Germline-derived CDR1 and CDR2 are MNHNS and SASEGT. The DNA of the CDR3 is TGTGCCAGCATCTATGACTTGAGCTCCTACAATGAGCAGTTCTTC. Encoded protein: CASIYDLSSYNEQFF.

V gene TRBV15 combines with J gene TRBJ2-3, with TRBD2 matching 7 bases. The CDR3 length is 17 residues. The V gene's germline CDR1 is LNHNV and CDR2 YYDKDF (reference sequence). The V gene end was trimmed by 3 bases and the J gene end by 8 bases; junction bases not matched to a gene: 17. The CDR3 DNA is TGTGCCACCAGCAGGATGAGGGCCGCTACCTCGGGGGGTACGCAGTATTTT. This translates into CATSRMRAATSGGTQYF. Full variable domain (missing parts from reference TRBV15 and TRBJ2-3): DAMVIQNPRYQVTQFGKPVTLSCSQTLNHNVMYWYQQKSSQAPKLLFHYYDKDFNNEADTPDNFQSRRPNTSFCFLDIRSPGLGDTAMYLCATSRMRAATSGGTQYFGPGTRLTVL.

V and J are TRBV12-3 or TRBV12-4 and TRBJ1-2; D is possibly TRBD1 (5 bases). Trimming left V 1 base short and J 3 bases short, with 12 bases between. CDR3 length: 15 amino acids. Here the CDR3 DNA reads TGTGCCAGCAGTTTAGTAGGGGACTTCGACTATGGCTACACCTTC. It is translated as CASSLVGDFDYGYTF.

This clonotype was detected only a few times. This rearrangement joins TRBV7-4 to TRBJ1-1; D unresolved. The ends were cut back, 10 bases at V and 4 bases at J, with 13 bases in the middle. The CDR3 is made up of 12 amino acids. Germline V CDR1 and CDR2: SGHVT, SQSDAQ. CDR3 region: CATGLRSTEAFF. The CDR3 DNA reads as TGTGCCACCGGACTACGAAGCACTGAAGCTTTCTTT.

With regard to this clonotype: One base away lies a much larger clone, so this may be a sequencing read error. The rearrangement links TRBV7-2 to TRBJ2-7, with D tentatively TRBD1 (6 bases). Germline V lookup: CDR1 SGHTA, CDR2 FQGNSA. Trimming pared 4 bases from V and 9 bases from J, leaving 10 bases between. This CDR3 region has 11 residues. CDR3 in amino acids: CTSSSAGVQYF. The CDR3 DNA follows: TGTACCAGCAGCTCGGCAGGGGTGCAGTACTTC.

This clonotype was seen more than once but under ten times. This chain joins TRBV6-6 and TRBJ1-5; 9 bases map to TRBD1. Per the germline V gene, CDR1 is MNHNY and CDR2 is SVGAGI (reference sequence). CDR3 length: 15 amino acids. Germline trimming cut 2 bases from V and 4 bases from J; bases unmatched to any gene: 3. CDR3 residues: CASSYVGTGNQPQHF. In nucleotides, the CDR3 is TGTGCCAGCAGTTACGTAGGGACAGGGAATCAGCCCCAGCATTTT.

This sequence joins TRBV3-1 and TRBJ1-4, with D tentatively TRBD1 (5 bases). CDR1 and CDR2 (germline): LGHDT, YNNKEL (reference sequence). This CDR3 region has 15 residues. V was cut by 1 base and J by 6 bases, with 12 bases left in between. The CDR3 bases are TGTGCCAGCAGCCAAGTAACTGAGGGACATGAAAAACTGTTTTTT. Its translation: CASSQVTEGHEKLFF. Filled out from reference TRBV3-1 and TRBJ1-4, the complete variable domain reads DTAVSQTPKYLVTQMGNDKSIKCEQNLGHDTMYWYKQDSKKFLKIMFSYNNKELIINETVPNRFSPKSPDKAHLNLHINSLELGDSAVYFCASSQVTEGHEKLFFGSGTQLSVL.

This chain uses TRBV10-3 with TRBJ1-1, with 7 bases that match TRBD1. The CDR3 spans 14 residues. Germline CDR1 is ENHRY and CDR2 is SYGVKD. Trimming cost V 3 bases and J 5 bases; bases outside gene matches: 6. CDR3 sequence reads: CAISDPTGRTEAFF. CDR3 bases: TGTGCCATCAGTGACCCGACAGGGCGGACTGAAGCTTTCTTT.

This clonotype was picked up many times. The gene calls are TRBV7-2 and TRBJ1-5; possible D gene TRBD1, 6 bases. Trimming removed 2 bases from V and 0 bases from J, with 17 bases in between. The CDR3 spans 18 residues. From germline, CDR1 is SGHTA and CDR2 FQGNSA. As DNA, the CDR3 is TGTGCCAGCAGCTTAAACTGGGGGCAGGTCGATAGCAATCAGCCCCAGCATTTT. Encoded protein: CASSLNWGQVDSNQPQHF.

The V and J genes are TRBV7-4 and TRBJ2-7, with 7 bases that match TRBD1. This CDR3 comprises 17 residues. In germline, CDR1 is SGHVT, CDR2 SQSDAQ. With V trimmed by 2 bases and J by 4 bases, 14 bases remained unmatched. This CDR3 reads CASSLIRGGQDDYEQYV. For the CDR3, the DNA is TGTGCCAGCAGCTTAATTAGGGGTGGACAGGATGATTACGAGCAGTACGTC.